The T cell receptor beta chain under discussion was sequenced for a study of cytomegalovirus exposure and HLA in healthy donors. This clone was counted between two and nine times. PCR employed 60 Vbeta and 13 Jbeta primers. As originally analysed: As a later analysis found, there were 80 million to 90 million unique TCR beta chains, of which approximately 10 million were shared. Some clones are missing from TCRdb's copy, which holds only in-frame ones; the method was immunoSEQ multiplex PCR. That table furnishes V, J and clone size, whereas the DNA furnished D and trimming. The sample records around 100,000 clones, roughly 79% being singletons. There are 13 residues in the CDR3. CDR1 and CDR2 (germline): SGHAT, FQNNGV. Trimming took 0 bases from V and 6 from J, leaving 9 bases between them.

The J gene is TRBJ2-7, the V gene TRBV11-2, with D hard to call. The clonotype was recovered from a man aged 50-59 years in good health and CMV-seropositive. Sequencing was carried out using PBMCs. CDR3 nucleotide sequence: TGTGCCAGCAGCTTAGAGTATATCTCCGAGCAGTACTTC. Its protein is CASSLEYISEQYF.